Reported below is one T cell receptor (beta chain). This record belongs to a study of siplizumab effects on memory and regulatory T cells. The CDR3 has 14 residues. The germline gives CDR1 SNHLY, CDR2 FYNNEI. Trimming cost V 6 bases and J 5 bases, with 16 bases left between them. Clones were read by immunoSEQ multiplex PCR, and TCRdb kept only the in-frame ones, dropping some. The profile shows some 81,000 clones, approximately 95% of them singletons. This TCR was sampled from a human donor in good health. The sample was CD8+ T cells sorted from blood. The rearrangement joins TRBV2 to TRBJ2-5; D not certain. The CDR3 is CASRASGRSETQYF. CDR3 sequence (DNA): TGTGCCAGCAGGGCCAGTGGTCGCTCCGAGACCCAGTACTTC.